A selection of T cell receptor beta chains follows, all from one sample in a study of memory CD4+ T cells and cytomegalovirus serostatus. Clones were sequenced by immunoSEQ multiplex PCR, and TCRdb holds only the in-frame ones, with some missing. The table includes approximately 47,000 clones, around 80% detected once. The sequenced material came from memory CD4+ T cells from blood. The receptors here all came from an adult in good health and CMV-seronegative. Both conserved end residues are part of each CDR3. D genes are given only for firm matches.

V gene: TRBV28; D gene: TRBD2; J gene: TRBJ2-5; CDR3 length: 13; CDR3 protein: CASILAGEETQYF; CDR3 DNA: TGTGCCAGCATCCTAGCGGGGGAAGAGACCCAGTACTTC
V gene: TRBV5-1; D gene: TRBD1; J gene: TRBJ1-4; CDR3 length: 15; CDR3 protein: CASSRTGQRDEKLFF; CDR3 DNA: TGCGCCAGCAGCAGGACGGGACAGAGAGATGAAAAACTGTTTTTT
V gene: TRBV28; D gene: TRBD2; J gene: TRBJ2-1; CDR3 length: 15; CDR3 protein: CASTPSGGARNEQFF; CDR3 DNA: TGTGCCAGCACCCCGTCGGGGGGGGCCAGGAATGAGCAGTTCTTC
V gene: TRBV7-2; D gene: TRBD2; J gene: TRBJ2-1; CDR3 length: 19; CDR3 protein: CASSWTSGGARRSYNEQFF; CDR3 DNA: TGTGCCAGCAGCTGGACTAGCGGGGGGGCCAGGCGCTCCTACAATGAGCAGTTCTTC
V gene: TRBV5-6; D gene: TRBD1; J gene: TRBJ1-4; CDR3 length: 15; CDR3 protein: CASSFRTGTNEKLFF; CDR3 DNA: TGTGCCAGCAGCTTCCGGACAGGGACTAATGAAAAACTGTTTTTT
V gene: TRBV28; D gene: TRBD1; J gene: TRBJ2-7; CDR3 length: 17; CDR3 protein: CASSFPLRQGGHYEQYF; CDR3 DNA: TGTGCCAGCAGCTTCCCTCTCAGACAGGGGGGCCACTACGAGCAGTACTTC
V gene: TRBV25-1; D gene: TRBD1; J gene: TRBJ2-7; CDR3 length: 16; CDR3 protein: CASSETLRTGVYEQYF; CDR3 DNA: TGTGCCAGCAGTGAAACGCTGAGGACAGGGGTCTACGAGCAGTACTTC
V gene: TRBV7-3; D gene: -; J gene: TRBJ1-2; CDR3 length: 14; CDR3 protein: CASTSGPSAGGYTF; CDR3 DNA: TGTGCCAGTACGTCCGGCCCATCTGCAGGCGGCTACACCTTC
V gene: TRBV5-5; D gene: -; J gene: TRBJ1-1; CDR3 length: 14; CDR3 protein: CASSLVGASTEAFF; CDR3 DNA: TGTGCCAGCAGCTTGGTCGGGGCTAGCACTGAAGCTTTCTTT
V gene: TRBV28; D gene: TRBD1; J gene: TRBJ1-2; CDR3 length: 17; CDR3 protein: CASSFGGRDRGHYGYTF; CDR3 DNA: TGTGCCAGCAGTTTTGGGGGGAGAGACAGGGGTCACTATGGCTACACCTTC
V gene: TRBV6-1; D gene: TRBD1; J gene: TRBJ1-3; CDR3 length: 18; CDR3 protein: CASSEWGTETSSGNTIYF; CDR3 DNA: TGTGCCAGCAGTGAGTGGGGGACAGAAACTAGCTCTGGAAACACCATATATTTT
V gene: TRBV27; D gene: -; J gene: TRBJ2-5; CDR3 length: 16; CDR3 protein: CASSMLGSRGQETQYF; CDR3 DNA: TGTGCCAGCAGTATGTTGGGGTCGAGGGGCCAAGAGACCCAGTACTTC
V gene: TRBV5-1; D gene: TRBD2; J gene: TRBJ2-3; CDR3 length: 15; CDR3 protein: CASSLSGMNTDTQYF; CDR3 DNA: TGCGCCAGCAGCTTGAGCGGGATGAACACAGATACGCAGTATTTT
V gene: TRBV18; D gene: TRBD1; J gene: TRBJ2-7; CDR3 length: 15; CDR3 protein: CASSPQDRARYEQYF; CDR3 DNA: TGTGCCAGCTCACCTCAGGACAGGGCGAGGTACGAGCAGTACTTC
V gene: TRBV19; D gene: TRBD2; J gene: TRBJ2-1; CDR3 length: 16; CDR3 protein: CASSTPTSGGARGQFF; CDR3 DNA: TGTGCCAGTAGTACACCGACTAGCGGGGGGGCTAGGGGGCAGTTCTTC
V gene: TRBV10-3; D gene: TRBD1; J gene: TRBJ1-1; CDR3 length: 16; CDR3 protein: CAISGGGRGLNTEAFF; CDR3 DNA: TGTGCCATCAGTGGGGGGGGCAGGGGGCTTAACACTGAAGCTTTCTTT